This TCR beta chain comes out of a study of sequential checkpoint blockade in melanoma. Germline V CDR1 and CDR2: SGHKS, YYEKEE (reference sequence). Germline trimming cut 4 bases from V and 2 bases from J; bases unmatched to any gene: 9. This CDR3 contains 15 residues. Treatment reported: randomized to nivolumab then ipilimumab (arm A) or the reverse (arm B). Patients had received no earlier DNA-damaging chemotherapy. Live CD3+CD8+ CD19− CD56− cells were sorted from PBMCs. Measured with immunoSEQ multiplex PCR; TCRdb has only the in-frame clones, and not every one. The sample holds around 12,000 clones, under 80% seen once.

V and J are TRBV5-5 and TRBJ2-7; 7 bases are a match to TRBD1. The clonotype comes from a human donor with melanoma. The source material was CD8+ T cells sorted from blood (inferred from file names), sampled from a patient given nivolumab and ipilimumab in sequence. The CDR3 DNA reads TGTGCCAGCAGCAATTACCGACAGGGCCCCTACGAGCAGTACGTC. It is translated as CASSNYRQGPYEQYV.